These 15 T cell receptor beta chains were sequenced from one sample in a study of blood T cells in healthy people across ages. The use of a sample-barcoded 5' primer and a J-beta primer mix characterized a second PCR of 7 to 11 cycles. Using its own MiXCR run on the 5' RACE reads, TCRdb lists one record per CDR3 protein. Of some 780,000 distinct CDR3 sequences listed, 56% were seen once; the top ten hold around a quarter. Sequenced sample: blood. The receptors stem from a man between 40 and 49 years old in good health.

In its sample, this clonotype was seen a few times. The chain is built from TRBV3-1 and TRBJ2-1; D ambiguous. Germline V gives CDR1 LGHDT, CDR2 YNNKEL (reference sequence). The CDR3 consists of 17 residues. The ends were cut back, 4 bases at V and 2 bases at J, with 18 bases in the middle. The CDR3: CASSPETVGITYNEQFF. The CDR3 DNA is TGTGCCAGCAGCCCCGAGACCGTAGGGATAACCTACAATGAGCAGTTCTTC.

This clonotype appeared a few times. The V gene is TRBV27, the J gene TRBJ2-5; 7 bases match TRBD1. The germline gives CDR1 MNHEY, CDR2 SMNVEV (reference sequence). The CDR3 is made up of 16 amino acids. V trimming: 2 bases; J trimming: 5 bases; junction bases outside the gene matches: 11. For the CDR3, the DNA is TGTGCCAGCAGTTTAGACAACAGGGGATCGGGGGAGACCCAGTACTTC. Protein sequence: CASSLDNRGSGETQYF.

The chain links TRBV11-2 to TRBJ2-1; no definite D call. Trimming removed 5 bases from V and 2 bases from J, with 16 bases in between. CDR3 length equals 16 residues. The germline gives CDR1 SGHAT, CDR2 FQNNGV. CDR3 loop: CASSPELLSTYNEQFF. DNA of the CDR3: TGTGCCAGCAGCCCGGAGCTCTTATCGACCTACAATGAGCAGTTCTTC.

On this clonotype: Its ends do not fully match the called genes, so a read error is possible. The chain employs TRBV29-1 and TRBJ2-1; 9 nucleotides line up with TRBD2. This CDR3 is 17 amino acids long. Germline-derived CDR1 and CDR2 are SQVTM and ANQGSEA. Here the CDR3 reads CGVVVPTSGSSYNEQFF. The CDR3 DNA is TGCGGCGTTGTGGTCCCGACTAGCGGTAGCTCCTACAATGAGCAGTTCTTC.

The V and J genes are TRBV3-1 and TRBJ2-3; no definite D call. V was shortened by 1 base and J by 4 bases, with 9 bases between the two germline ends. From germline, CDR1 is LGHDT and CDR2 YNNKEL (reference sequence). CDR3 length equals 14 residues. CDR3 region: CASSQAGDADTQYF. DNA of the CDR3: TGTGCCAGCAGCCAAGCTGGGGATGCAGATACGCAGTATTTT.

V usage is TRBV28 and J usage is TRBJ1-2; weak D call: TRBD1 (6 bases). V was trimmed by 2 bases and J by 7 bases, leaving 14 bases between them. The CDR3 contains 14 residues. Germline V gene data show CDR1 as MDHEN and CDR2 as SYDVKM. The CDR3 DNA reads TGTGCCAGCAGTTTAATACCAGGGGTCGCTGGCTACACCTTC. This gives the protein CASSLIPGVAGYTF.

The CDR3 reads CASSPVGGSPKAFF. CDR3 sequence (DNA): TGTGCCAGCAGCCCCGTGGGGGGCTCCCCGAAAGCTTTCTTT. This sequence joins TRBV27 and TRBJ1-1; D possibly corresponds to TRBD1 (6 bases). Trimming removed 6 bases at V and 9 bases at J, with 20 bases between. The CDR3 is 14 amino acids. Germline V gene data show CDR1 as MNHEY and CDR2 as SMNVEV (reference sequence).

This chain links TRBV7-2 with TRBJ2-1, with TRBD2 as a possible D gene (7 bases). Germline V lookup: CDR1 SGHTA, CDR2 FQGNSA. The ends were cut back, 5 bases at V and 9 bases at J, with 14 bases in the middle. CDR3 size: 13 residues. CDR3 DNA: TGTGCCAGCAGCCTGAACAGGGAGGGTGAGCAGTTCTTC. Its protein is CASSLNREGEQFF.

Only a few counts were recorded for this clonotype. V is TRBV20-1 and J is TRBJ2-3; 7 bases map to TRBD1. J was trimmed by 4 bases and V by 5 bases; bases with no gene match: 18. Germline CDR1 and CDR2: DFQATT and SNEGSKA (reference sequence). This CDR3 is 17 amino acids long. The CDR3 sequence is CSASRNPRQGWADTQYF. The CDR3 nucleotides are TGCAGTGCTTCTCGAAACCCTAGACAGGGATGGGCAGATACGCAGTATTTT.

This clonotype showed up just a few times. The V gene is TRBV11-3, the J gene TRBJ2-5; TRBD1 agrees at 9 bases. CDR1 and CDR2 (germline): SGHNT, YENEEA. The CDR3 spans 17 residues. J was trimmed by 7 bases and V by 5 bases; bases with no gene match: 17. CDR3 nucleotides: TGTGCCAGCAGCGGATACCGGGACAGGGATTTTTTTGGGACCCAGTACTTC. Its translation is CASSGYRDRDFFGTQYF.

The chain is built from TRBV5-5 and TRBJ1-4; D is perhaps TRBD1 (5 bases). Trimming removed 2 bases at V and 12 bases at J, with 8 bases between. The germline CDR1 and CDR2 sequences are SGHKS and YYEKEE (reference sequence). This CDR3 comprises 11 residues. CDR3: CASSFRDQLFF. CDR3 sequence (DNA): TGTGCCAGCAGCTTCCGGGACCAACTGTTTTTT.

The chain combines TRBV5-1 with TRBJ2-5, with 12 bases matching TRBD2. Germline CDR1 and CDR2: SGHRS and YFSETQ. Trimming removed 0 bases from V and 2 bases from J; junction bases left unmatched: 5. There are 17 residues in the CDR3. CDR3 residues: CASSLAGLAGSQETQYF. The CDR3 coding sequence is TGCGCCAGCAGCTTGGCAGGACTAGCGGGAAGTCAAGAGACCCAGTACTTC. The full variable domain, in which reference TRBV5-1 and TRBJ2-5 provide the parts outside the CDR3, is KAGVTQTPRYLIKTRGQQVTLSCSPISGHRSVSWYQQTPGQGLQFLFEYFSETQRNKGNFPGRFSGRQFSNSRSEMNVSTLELGDSALYLCASSLAGLAGSQETQYFGPGTRLLVL.

The chain links TRBV11-1 to TRBJ2-4; possibly TRBD1 or TRBD2 for D (5 bases each). Germline CDR1 is SGHAT and CDR2 is FQDESV (reference sequence). The CDR3 is 21 amino acids. The ends were cut back, 4 bases at V and 0 bases at J, with 28 bases in the middle. CDR3 sequence (DNA): TGTGCCAGCAGCTCCCAAAAAATCGGGACCCTCTCCTTTATAGCCAAAAACATTCAGTACTTC. Protein sequence: CASSSQKIGTLSFIAKNIQYF. Full variable domain (rest looked up from reference TRBV11-1 and TRBJ2-4): EAEVAQSPRYKITEKSQAVAFWCDPISGHATLYWYRQILGQGPELLVQFQDESVVDDSQLPKDRFSAERLKGVDSTLKIQPAELGDSAMYLCASSSQKIGTLSFIAKNIQYFGAGTRLSVL.

The chain employs TRBV20-1 and TRBJ1-5; D unclear. The V end lost 3 bases, the J end lost 2 bases, and 8 bases lay between the germline ends. The CDR3 consists of 13 residues. In germline, CDR1 is DFQATT, CDR2 SNEGSKA (reference sequence). The DNA of the CDR3 is TGCAGTGCTAGTAGGGCCGGCAATCAGCCCCAGCATTTT. Protein product: CSASRAGNQPQHF.

This chain uses TRBV7-7 with TRBJ2-5, with 11 bases lining up with TRBD2. Germline V gene sequence: CDR1 SSHAT, CDR2 FNYEAQ (reference sequence). CDR3 length equals 15 residues. The CDR3, as DNA: TGTGCTAGCCGGGCTAGCGGGAGGCCTCAAGAGACCCAGTACTTC. It translates to CASRASGRPQETQYF.